This T cell receptor beta chain is from a study of shared clonotypes between healthy human individuals. The study, taken as a whole, reports: Clonotypes which were not shared had lower generation probabilities than clonotypes that all four donors shared. When naive CD4 clonotypes were compared across a handful of donors, around 5% were shared.

With respect to this clone: The antigen remains unidentified.

TCRdb's copy holds only in-frame clones and misses some; the assay was immunoSEQ multiplex PCR. This sample has 950,000 to 1,100,000 clones, with approximately 80% found just once. In germline, CDR1 is SGHVS, CDR2 FQNEAQ. The V end was cut by 4 bases, the J end by 1 base, with 9 bases between. The CDR3 covers 14 residues. The chain employs TRBV7-8 and TRBJ2-3, with D uncertain. Input material: memory CD4+ T cells from PBMCs. The subset denotes: CD45RA-negative fraction. The TCR originated in a young man in good health. Some clones in this sample may be carry-over from other donors' samples. The CDR3 bases are TGTGCCAGCAGCTCCCCGAGGCGCACAGATACGCAGTATTTT. It yields the protein CASSSPRRTDTQYF.